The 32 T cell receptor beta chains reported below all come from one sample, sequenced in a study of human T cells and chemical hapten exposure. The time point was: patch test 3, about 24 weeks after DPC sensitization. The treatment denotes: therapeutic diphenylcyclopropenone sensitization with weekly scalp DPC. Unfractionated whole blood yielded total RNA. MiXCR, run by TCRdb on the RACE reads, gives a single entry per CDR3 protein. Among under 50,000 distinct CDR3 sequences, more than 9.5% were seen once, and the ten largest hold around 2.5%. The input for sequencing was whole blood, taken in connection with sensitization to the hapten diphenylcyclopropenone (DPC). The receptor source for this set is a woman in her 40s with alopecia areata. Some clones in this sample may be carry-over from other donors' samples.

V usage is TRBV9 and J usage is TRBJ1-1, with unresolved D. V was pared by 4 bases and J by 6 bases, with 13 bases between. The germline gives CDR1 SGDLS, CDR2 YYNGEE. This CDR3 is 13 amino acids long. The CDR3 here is CASSPEVLAEAFF. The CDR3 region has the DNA TGTGCCAGCAGCCCCGAGGTTTTGGCTGAAGCTTTCTTT.

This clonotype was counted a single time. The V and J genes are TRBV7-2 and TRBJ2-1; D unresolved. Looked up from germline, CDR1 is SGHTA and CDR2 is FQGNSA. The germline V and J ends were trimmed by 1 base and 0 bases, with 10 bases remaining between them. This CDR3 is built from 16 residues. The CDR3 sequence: CASSLVRMSSYNEQFF. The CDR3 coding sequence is TGTGCCAGCAGCTTAGTACGGATGAGCTCCTACAATGAGCAGTTCTTC.

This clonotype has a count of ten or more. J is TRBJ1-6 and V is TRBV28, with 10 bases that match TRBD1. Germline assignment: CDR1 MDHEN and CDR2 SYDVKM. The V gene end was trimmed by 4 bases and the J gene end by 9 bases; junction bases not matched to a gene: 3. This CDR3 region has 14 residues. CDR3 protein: CASSSGQGFSPLHF. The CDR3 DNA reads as TGTGCCAGCAGTTCGGGACAGGGGTTTTCACCCCTCCACTTT. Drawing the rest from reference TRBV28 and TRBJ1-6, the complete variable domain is DVKVTQSSRYLVKRTGEKVFLECVQDMDHENMFWYRQDPGLGLRLIYFSYDVKMKEKGDIPEGYSVSREKKERFSLILESASTNQTSMYLCASSSGQGFSPLHFGNGTRLTVT.

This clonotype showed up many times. The chain's CDR3 is CASSPGQGVTGELFF. The CDR3 bases are TGTGCCAGCAGTCCGGGACAGGGGGTCACCGGGGAGCTGTTTTTT. The chain is built from TRBV12-3 or TRBV12-4 and TRBJ2-2, with 11 positions matching TRBD1. Trimming at V came to 5 bases and at J to 4 bases, leaving 3 bases not matched to a gene. The CDR3 is made up of 15 amino acids.

The CDR3 loop reads CASERAKLFF. As DNA, the CDR3 is TGTGCCAGCGAGAGGGCAAAACTGTTTTTT. This chain joins TRBV2 and TRBJ1-4; no definite D call. The CDR3 is made up of 10 amino acids. Deletions cut 8 bases from V and 10 bases from J, with 8 bases between. Germline V gene lookup returns CDR1 SNHLY and CDR2 FYNNEI.

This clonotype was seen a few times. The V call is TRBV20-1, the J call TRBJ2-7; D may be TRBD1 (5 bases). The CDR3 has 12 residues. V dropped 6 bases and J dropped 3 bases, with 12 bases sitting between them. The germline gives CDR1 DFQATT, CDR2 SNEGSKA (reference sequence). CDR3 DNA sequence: TGCAGTGCCAGGGTGGACCGCTACGAGCAGTACTTC. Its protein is CSARVDRYEQYF.

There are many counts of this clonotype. CDR3 protein: CASSPRATTNEKLFF. CDR3 in DNA: TGTGCCAGCAGCCCGCGGGCCACAACTAATGAAAAACTGTTTTTT. This rearrangement joins TRBV7-2 to TRBJ1-4; D is undetermined. This CDR3 comprises 15 residues. With 5 bases removed from V and 0 bases from J, the gap between germline ends came to 10 bases. CDR1 and CDR2 (germline): SGHTA, FQGNSA.

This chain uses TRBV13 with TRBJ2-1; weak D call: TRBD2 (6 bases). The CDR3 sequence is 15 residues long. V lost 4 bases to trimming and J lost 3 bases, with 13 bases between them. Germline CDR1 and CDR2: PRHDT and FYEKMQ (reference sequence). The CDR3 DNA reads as TGTGCCAGCAGCTCCGGACTACTCCTCTACAATGAGCAGTTCTTC. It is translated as CASSSGLLLYNEQFF.

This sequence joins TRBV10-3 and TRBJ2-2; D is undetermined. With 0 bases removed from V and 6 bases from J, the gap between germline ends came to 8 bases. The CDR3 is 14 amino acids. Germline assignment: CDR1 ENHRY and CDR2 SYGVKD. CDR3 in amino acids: CAISESGVAGELFF. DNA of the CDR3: TGTGCCATCAGTGAGTCAGGTGTCGCCGGGGAGCTGTTTTTT.

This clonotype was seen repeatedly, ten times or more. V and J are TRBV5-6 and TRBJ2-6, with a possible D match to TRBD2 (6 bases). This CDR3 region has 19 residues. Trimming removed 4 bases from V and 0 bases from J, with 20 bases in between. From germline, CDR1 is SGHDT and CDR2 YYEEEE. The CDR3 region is CASSQISGSWHSGANVLTF. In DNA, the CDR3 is TGTGCCAGCAGCCAAATTAGCGGAAGCTGGCACTCTGGGGCCAACGTCCTGACTTTC.

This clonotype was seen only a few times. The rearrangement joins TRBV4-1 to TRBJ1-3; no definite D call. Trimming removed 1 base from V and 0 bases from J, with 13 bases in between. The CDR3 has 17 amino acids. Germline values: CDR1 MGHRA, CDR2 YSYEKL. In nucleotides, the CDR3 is TGCGCCAGCAGCCAAGTAAGGGTGTGGGACTCTGGAAACACCATATATTTT. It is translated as CASSQVRVWDSGNTIYF.

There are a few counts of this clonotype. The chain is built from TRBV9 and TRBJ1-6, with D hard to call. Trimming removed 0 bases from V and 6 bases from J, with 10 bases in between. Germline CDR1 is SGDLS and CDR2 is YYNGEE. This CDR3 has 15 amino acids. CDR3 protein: CASSVGPGGNSPLHF. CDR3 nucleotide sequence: TGTGCCAGCAGCGTAGGCCCCGGCGGTAATTCACCCCTCCACTTT.

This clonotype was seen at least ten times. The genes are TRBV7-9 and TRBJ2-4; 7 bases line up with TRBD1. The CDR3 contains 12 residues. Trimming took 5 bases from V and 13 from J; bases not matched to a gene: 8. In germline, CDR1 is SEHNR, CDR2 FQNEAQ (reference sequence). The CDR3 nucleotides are TGTGCCAGCAGCGGACGGAGGACAGGCCAGTACTTC. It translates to CASSGRRTGQYF. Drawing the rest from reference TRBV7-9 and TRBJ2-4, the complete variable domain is DTGVSQNPRHKITKRGQNVTFRCDPISEHNRLYWYRQTLGQGPEFLTYFQNEAQLEKSRLLSDRFSAERPKGSFSTLEIQRTEQGDSAMYLCASSGRRTGQYFGAGTRLSVL.

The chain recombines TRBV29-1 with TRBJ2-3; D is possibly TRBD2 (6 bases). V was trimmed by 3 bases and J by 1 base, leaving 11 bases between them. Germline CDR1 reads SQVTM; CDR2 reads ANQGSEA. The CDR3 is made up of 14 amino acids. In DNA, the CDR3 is TGCAGCGTTGACCGGGACTTTGGCACAGATACGCAGTATTTT. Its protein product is CSVDRDFGTDTQYF.

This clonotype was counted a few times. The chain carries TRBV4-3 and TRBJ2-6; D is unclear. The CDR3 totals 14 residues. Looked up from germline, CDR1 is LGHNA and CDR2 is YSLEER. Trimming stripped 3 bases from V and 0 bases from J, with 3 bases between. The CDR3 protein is CASSQVSGANVLTF. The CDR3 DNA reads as TGCGCCAGCAGCCAGGTCTCTGGGGCCAACGTCCTGACTTTC.

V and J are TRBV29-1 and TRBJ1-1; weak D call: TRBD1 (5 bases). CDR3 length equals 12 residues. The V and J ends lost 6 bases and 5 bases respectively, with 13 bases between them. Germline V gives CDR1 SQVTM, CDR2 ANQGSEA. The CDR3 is CSVQDLGTEAFF. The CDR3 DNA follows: TGCAGCGTACAGGACTTGGGGACTGAAGCTTTCTTT.

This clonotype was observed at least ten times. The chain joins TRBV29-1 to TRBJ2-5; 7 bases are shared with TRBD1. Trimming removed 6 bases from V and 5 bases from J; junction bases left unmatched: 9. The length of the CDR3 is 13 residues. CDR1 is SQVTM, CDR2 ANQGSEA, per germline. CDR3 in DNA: TGCAGCGTCCGCCAAGGGGGCCGGGAGACCCAGTACTTC. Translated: CSVRQGGRETQYF.

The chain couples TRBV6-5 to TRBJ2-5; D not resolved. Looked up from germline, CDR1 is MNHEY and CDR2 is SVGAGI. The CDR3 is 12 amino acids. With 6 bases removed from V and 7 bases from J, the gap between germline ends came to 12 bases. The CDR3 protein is CASSLTLGTQYF. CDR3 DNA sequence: TGTGCCAGCAGCCTAACTCTAGGGACCCAGTACTTC.

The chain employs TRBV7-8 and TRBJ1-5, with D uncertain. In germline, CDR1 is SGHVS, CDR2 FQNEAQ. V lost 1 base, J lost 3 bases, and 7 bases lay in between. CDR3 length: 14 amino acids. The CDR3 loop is CASSLEAVNQPQHF. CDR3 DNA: TGTGCCAGCAGCTTAGAAGCAGTCAATCAGCCCCAGCATTTT. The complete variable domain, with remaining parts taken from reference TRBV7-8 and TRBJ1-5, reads GAGVSQSPRYKVAKRGQDVALRCDPISGHVSLFWYQQALGQGPEFLTYFQNEAQLDKSGLPSDRFFAERPEGSVSTLKIQRTQQEDSAVYLCASSLEAVNQPQHFGDGTRLSIL.

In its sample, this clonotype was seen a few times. Here the CDR3 reads CASSSGPDTQYF. In DNA form, the CDR3 reads TGTGCCAGCAGCTCAGGGCCAGATACGCAGTATTTT. This chain joins TRBV28 and TRBJ2-3; TRBD1 is a possible D gene (5 bases). Between the trimmed V and J ends, which lost 6 bases and 4 bases, there was a span of 8 bases. The CDR3 covers 12 residues. Germline V gives CDR1 MDHEN, CDR2 SYDVKM. Drawing the rest from reference TRBV28 and TRBJ2-3, the complete variable domain is DVKVTQSSRYLVKRTGEKVFLECVQDMDHENMFWYRQDPGLGLRLIYFSYDVKMKEKGDIPEGYSVSREKKERFSLILESASTNQTSMYLCASSSGPDTQYFGPGTRLTVL.

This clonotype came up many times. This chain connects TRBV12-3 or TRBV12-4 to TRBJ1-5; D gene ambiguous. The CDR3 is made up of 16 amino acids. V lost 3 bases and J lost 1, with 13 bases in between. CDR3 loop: CASSFSLLGSNQPQHF. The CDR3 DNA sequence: TGTGCCAGCAGTTTTTCTCTGTTGGGGAGCAATCAGCCCCAGCATTTT.

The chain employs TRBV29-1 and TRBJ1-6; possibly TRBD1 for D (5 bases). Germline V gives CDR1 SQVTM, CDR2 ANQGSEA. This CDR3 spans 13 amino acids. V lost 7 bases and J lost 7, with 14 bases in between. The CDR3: CSAGEGRNSPLHF. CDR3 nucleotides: TGCAGCGCCGGGGAGGGACGGAATTCACCCCTCCACTTT.

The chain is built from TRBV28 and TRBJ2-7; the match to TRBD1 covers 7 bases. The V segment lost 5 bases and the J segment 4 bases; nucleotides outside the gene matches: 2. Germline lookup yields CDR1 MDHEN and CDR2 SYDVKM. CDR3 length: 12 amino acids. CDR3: CASSLQGYEQYF. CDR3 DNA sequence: TGTGCCAGCAGTCTACAGGGGTACGAGCAGTACTTC.

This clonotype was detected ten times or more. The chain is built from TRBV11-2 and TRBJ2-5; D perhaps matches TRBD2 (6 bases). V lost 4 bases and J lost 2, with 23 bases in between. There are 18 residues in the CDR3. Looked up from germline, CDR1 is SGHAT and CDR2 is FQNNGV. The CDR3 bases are TGTGCCAGCAGCTCCGGACTATCGGGGACCGCTAATCAAGAGACCCAGTACTTC. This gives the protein CASSSGLSGTANQETQYF.

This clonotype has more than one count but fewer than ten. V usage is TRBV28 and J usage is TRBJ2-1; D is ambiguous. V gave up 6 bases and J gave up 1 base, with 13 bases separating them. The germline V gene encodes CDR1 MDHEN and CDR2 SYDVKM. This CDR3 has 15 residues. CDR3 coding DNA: TGTGCCAGCAGAGCCCTAAGTGCATCCTACAATGAGCAGTTCTTC. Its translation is CASRALSASYNEQFF.

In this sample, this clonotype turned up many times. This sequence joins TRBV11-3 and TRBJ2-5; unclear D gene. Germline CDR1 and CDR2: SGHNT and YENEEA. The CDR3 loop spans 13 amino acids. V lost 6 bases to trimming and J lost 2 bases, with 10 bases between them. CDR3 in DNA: TGTGCCAGCAGTTTTATAGCTCAAGAGACCCAGTACTTC. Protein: CASSFIAQETQYF.

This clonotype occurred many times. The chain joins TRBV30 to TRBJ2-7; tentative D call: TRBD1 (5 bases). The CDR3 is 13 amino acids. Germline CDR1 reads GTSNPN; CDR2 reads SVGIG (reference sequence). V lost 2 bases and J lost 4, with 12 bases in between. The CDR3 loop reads CAWSLGDGYEQYF. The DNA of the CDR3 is TGTGCCTGGAGTTTAGGGGATGGTTACGAGCAGTACTTC.

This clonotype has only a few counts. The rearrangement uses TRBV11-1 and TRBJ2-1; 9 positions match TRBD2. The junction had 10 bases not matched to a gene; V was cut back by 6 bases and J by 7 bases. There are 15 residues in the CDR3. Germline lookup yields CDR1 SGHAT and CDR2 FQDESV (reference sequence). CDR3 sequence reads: CASRHIAGALNEQFF. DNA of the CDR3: TGTGCCAGCAGGCACATAGCGGGAGCTTTGAATGAGCAGTTCTTC.

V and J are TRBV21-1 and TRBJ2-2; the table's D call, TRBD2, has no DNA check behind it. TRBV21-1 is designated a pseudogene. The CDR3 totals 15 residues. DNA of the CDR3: TGTGCCAGGATTGAGGGAGCGGGGGACACCGGGGAGCTGTTTTTT. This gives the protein CARIEGAGDTGELFF.

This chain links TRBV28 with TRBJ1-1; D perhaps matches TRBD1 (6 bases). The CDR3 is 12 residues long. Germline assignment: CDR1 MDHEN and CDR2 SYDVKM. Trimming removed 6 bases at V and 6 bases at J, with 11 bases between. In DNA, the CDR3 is TGTGCCAGCAGACCACAGGGCTCTGAAGCTTTCTTT. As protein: CASRPQGSEAFF.

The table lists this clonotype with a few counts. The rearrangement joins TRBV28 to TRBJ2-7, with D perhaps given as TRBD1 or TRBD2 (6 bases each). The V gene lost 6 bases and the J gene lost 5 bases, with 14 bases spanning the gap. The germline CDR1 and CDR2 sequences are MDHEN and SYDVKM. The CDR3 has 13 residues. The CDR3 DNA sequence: TGTGCCAGCAGAGGAGGGGGAGCCCACGAGCAGTACTTC. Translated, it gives CASRGGGAHEQYF.

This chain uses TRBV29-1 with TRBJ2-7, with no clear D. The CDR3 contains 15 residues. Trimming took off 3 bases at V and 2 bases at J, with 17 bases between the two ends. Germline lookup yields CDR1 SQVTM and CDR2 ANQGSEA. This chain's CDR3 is CSVEGLDPRPYEQYF. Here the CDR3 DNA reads TGCAGCGTTGAGGGGTTAGACCCAAGACCCTACGAGCAGTACTTC.